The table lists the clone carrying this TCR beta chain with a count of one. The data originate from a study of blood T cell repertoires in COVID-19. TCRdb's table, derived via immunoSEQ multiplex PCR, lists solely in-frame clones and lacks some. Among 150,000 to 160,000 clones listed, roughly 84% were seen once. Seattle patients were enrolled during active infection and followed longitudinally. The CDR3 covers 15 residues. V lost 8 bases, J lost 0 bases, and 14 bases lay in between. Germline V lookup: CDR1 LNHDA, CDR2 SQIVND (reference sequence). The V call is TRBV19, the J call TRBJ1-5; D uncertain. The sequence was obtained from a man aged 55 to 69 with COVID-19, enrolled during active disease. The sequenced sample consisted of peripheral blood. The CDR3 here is CASSVNSYSNQPQHF. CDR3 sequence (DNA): TGTGCCAGTTCAGTAAACAGTTATAGCAATCAGCCCCAGCATTTT.